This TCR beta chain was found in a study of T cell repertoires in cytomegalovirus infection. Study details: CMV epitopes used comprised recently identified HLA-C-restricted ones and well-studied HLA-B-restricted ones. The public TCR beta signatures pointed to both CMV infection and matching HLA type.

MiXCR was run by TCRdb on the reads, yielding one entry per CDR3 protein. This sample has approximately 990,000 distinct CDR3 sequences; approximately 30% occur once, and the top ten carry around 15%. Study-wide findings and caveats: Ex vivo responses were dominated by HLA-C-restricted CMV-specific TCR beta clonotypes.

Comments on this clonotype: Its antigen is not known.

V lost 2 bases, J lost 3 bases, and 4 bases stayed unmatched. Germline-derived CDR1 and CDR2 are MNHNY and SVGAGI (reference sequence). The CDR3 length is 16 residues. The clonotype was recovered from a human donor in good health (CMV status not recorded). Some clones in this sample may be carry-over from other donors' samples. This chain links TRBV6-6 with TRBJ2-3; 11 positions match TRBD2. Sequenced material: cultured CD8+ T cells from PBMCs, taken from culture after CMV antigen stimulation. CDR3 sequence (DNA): TGTGCCAGCAGTTACCCACTAGCGGGGGTGACAGATACGCAGTATTTT. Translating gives CASSYPLAGVTDTQYF.